This T cell receptor beta chain was identified during a study of Graves' ophthalmopathy and Graves' hyperthyroidism. Study outcomes and limitations: Most thyroid clonotypes with frequency above 0.001 were detected in blood too.

Regarding this clonotype: The antigen is undetermined.

Amplification from RNA transcripts yielded the TCR beta CDR3 regions. In the first round, RT-PCR was carried out with HTBI primers, and a multiplex PCR formed the second round. TCRdb independently ran MiXCR on the multiplex PCR reads; one entry per CDR3 protein. There are some 370,000 distinct CDR3 sequences in the sample; about a sixth occur only once, and roughly 2.3% lies in the top ten. If no ophthalmopathy appeared within 18 months of follow-up, hyperthyroidism was termed stable. Hyperthyroidism was new, under 2 months, in patients aged 18 to 65. The CDR3 totals 15 residues. Deletions cut 4 bases from V and 0 bases from J, with 11 bases between. Germline V gives CDR1 LGHNA, CDR2 YSLEER.

The sequence was collected from an adult woman with stable Graves' hyperthyroidism. V gene TRBV4-3 combines with J gene TRBJ2-3; no clear D. Material: peripheral blood. DNA of the CDR3: TGCGCCAGCAGCCGTTCGATTCTTAGCACAGATACGCAGTATTTT. It specifies CASSRSILSTDTQYF.